The clone carrying this T cell receptor beta chain was seen a handful of times. As yet, its antigen is unknown. This record comes from a study of shared clonotypes between healthy human individuals. Sequencing used immunoSEQ multiplex PCR; TCRdb keeps in-frame clones, though not all of them. Here the sample spans about 120,000 clones, about 71% being singletons. Deletions cut 7 bases from V and 1 base from J, with 20 bases between. The CDR3 contains 17 residues. Germline assignment: CDR1 LNHDA and CDR2 SQIVND (reference sequence). Broader study findings: Generally, naive subsets came out with larger estimated richness than memory subsets.

The source is a woman in her twenties or thirties in good health. The chain employs TRBV19 and TRBJ1-5; D is ambiguous. What was sequenced was memory CD8+ T cells sorted from blood. As to subset: CD45RO+ cells pooled with CCR7-negative TemRA cells. CDR3 in amino acids: CASTPSWWALSNQPQHF. The CDR3 coding sequence is TGTGCCAGTACCCCCTCCTGGTGGGCCTTGAGCAATCAGCCCCAGCATTTT.